This is a list of T cell receptor beta chains from one sample in a study of PD-1 blockade in classical Hodgkin lymphoma. Data came from immunoSEQ multiplex PCR; TCRdb stores just in-frame clones and leaves some out. This table holds 20,000 to 25,000 clones, about 80% found once. This specimen consisted of peripheral blood mononuclear cells (PBMCs), obtained at baseline. These receptors were taken from a human donor with classical Hodgkin lymphoma. Each CDR3 is given with its conserved first and last residue. A D gene is named only where the DNA matches it firmly. Clone size is not always given. Where it is, it says once, few, many or a class for expanded clones.

cdr3_nt cdr3_aa j_call v_call d_call clone_size
TGTGCCAGCAGCCCATCTGGAACAGGGGGCTTAACCGGGGAGCTGTTTTTT CASSPSGTGGLTGELFF TRBJ2-2 TRBV4-2 TRBD1 NA
TGTGCCAGCAGCTCTTTCCGGGACAGCTCCTACAATGAGCAGTTCTTC CASSSFRDSSYNEQFF TRBJ2-1 TRBV11-2 TRBD1 NA
TGTGCCAGCAGTTACCGAGCGGGGGGAACCTACGAGCAGTACTTC CASSYRAGGTYEQYF TRBJ2-7 TRBV6-6 TRBD2 NA
TGTGCCAGCACTAAGGGGGTAGGTACTGAAGCTTTCTTT CASTKGVGTEAFF TRBJ1-1 TRBV28 NA NA
TGTGCCAGCAGCTATGACCGTAGATCCTACGAGCAGTACTTC CASSYDRRSYEQYF TRBJ2-7 TRBV5-4 NA once
TGTGCCAGCTCACCGTCAGGGGTTACTGAAGCTTTCTTT CASSPSGVTEAFF TRBJ1-1 TRBV18 NA NA
TGTGCCAGCAGTACGCGAAACTATGGCTACACCTTC CASSTRNYGYTF TRBJ1-2 TRBV2 NA NA
TGTGCCAGCAGGCCTAGCGTCCAAGAGACCCAGTACTTC CASRPSVQETQYF TRBJ2-5 TRBV6-1 NA NA
TGTGCCAGCTCACCTGACGGACCGAACACCGGGGAGCTGTTTTTT CASSPDGPNTGELFF TRBJ2-2 TRBV18 NA NA
TGCGCCAGCATTGGGACCTCCTCAAGCTCCTACAATGAGCAGTTCTTC CASIGTSSSSYNEQFF TRBJ2-1 TRBV4-3 NA NA
TGTGCCAGTAGTCCCCGAGGGACAGGGAGCACAGATACGCAGTATTTT CASSPRGTGSTDTQYF TRBJ2-3 TRBV19 TRBD1 few
TGTGCCAGCAGTTACCTGGGGACAACCTACGAGCAGTACTTC CASSYLGTTYEQYF TRBJ2-7 TRBV6-5 NA NA
TGTGCCAGCAGTGGACCCCGAGGGGTAGCCAAAAACATTCAGTACTTC CASSGPRGVAKNIQYF TRBJ2-4 TRBV2 NA NA
TGTGCCAGCTCGTCGGGCTGGAGCAATCAGCCCCAGCATTTT CASSSGWSNQPQHF TRBJ1-5 TRBV18 NA NA
TGTGCCAGCAGTTCTGGTGATCCCCCGGATACGCAGTATTTT CASSSGDPPDTQYF TRBJ2-3 TRBV6-6 NA few
TGTGCCAGCAGTTACTCGGGACAGGGGAATTCACCCCTCCACTTT CASSYSGQGNSPLHF TRBJ1-6 TRBV6-5 TRBD1 NA
TGTGCCAGCAGCCTCGGAGTCGGGGAGCTGTTTTTT CASSLGVGELFF TRBJ2-2 TRBV7-2 NA NA
TGCGCCAGCAGCTTGGACGCAGCAGATACGCAGTATTTT CASSLDAADTQYF TRBJ2-3 TRBV5-1 NA NA
TGTGCCAGCAGTGAAGTACAGCGGGGGTTTTTGGGGGAGCTGTTTTTT CASSEVQRGFLGELFF TRBJ2-2 TRBV2 TRBD2 NA
TGTGCCAGCTCTAGAGGTTGGACAGAGGCCTACGAGCAGTACTTC CASSRGWTEAYEQYF TRBJ2-7 TRBV7-6 NA NA
TGTGCCAGCAGTTTGCTAGCGGAGACAGATACGCAGTATTTT CASSLLAETDTQYF TRBJ2-3 TRBV6-5 TRBD2 NA
TGCGCCAGCAGCTTGGCCCCTAGCGGGGGGACAGATACGCAGTATTTT CASSLAPSGGTDTQYF TRBJ2-3 TRBV5-1 TRBD2 NA
TGTGCCAGCAGCAAAGAGGGTGAGGGGGACAGGCCCACTCGAGGCAATCAGCCCCAGCATTTT CASSKEGEGDRPTRGNQPQHF TRBJ1-5 TRBV21-1 NA once
TGCAGCGTTGCAACCCTGACAGTCACAGATACGCAGTATTTT CSVATLTVTDTQYF TRBJ2-3 TRBV29-1 NA NA
TGTGCCAGCTCACTTTGGACGCTCGGCTCTGGAAACACCATATATTTT CASSLWTLGSGNTIYF TRBJ1-3 TRBV18 NA few
TGCGCCAGCAGCTTGAGGACAGGCAGCTCCTATAATTCACCCCTCCACTTT CASSLRTGSSYNSPLHF TRBJ1-6 TRBV4-3 TRBD1 few
TGTGCCAGCAGTTCCAACAGGGAATACTCTGGAAACACCATATATTTT CASSSNREYSGNTIYF TRBJ1-3 TRBV6-5 NA NA
TGTGCCAGCAGGGAGGCAGACCTTAGCAATCAGCCCCAGCATTTT CASREADLSNQPQHF TRBJ1-5 TRBV2 NA NA
TGTGCCACCAGGACGATAAGCTACGCTGAGCAGTACTTC CATRTISYAEQYF TRBJ2-7 TRBV6-1 NA NA
TGTGCCAGCAGCTTAAGACTAGCGGGGGGACAAGAGACCCAGTACTTC CASSLRLAGGQETQYF TRBJ2-5 TRBV11-3 TRBD2 NA
TGTGCCAGCAGCGTAGGCCTCATTCAGGGTTTCGGCTATGGCTACACCTTC CASSVGLIQGFGYGYTF TRBJ1-2 TRBV9 NA NA
TGTGCCAGCAGCTTTTCCCCCGGTTTCGGGACAGGGGGCGAGCAGTACTTC CASSFSPGFGTGGEQYF TRBJ2-7 TRBV7-6 TRBD1 NA
TGTGCCAGCAGGATAGACCGTAGCTCTGGGGCCAACGTCCTGACTTTC CASRIDRSSGANVLTF TRBJ2-6 TRBV2 NA once